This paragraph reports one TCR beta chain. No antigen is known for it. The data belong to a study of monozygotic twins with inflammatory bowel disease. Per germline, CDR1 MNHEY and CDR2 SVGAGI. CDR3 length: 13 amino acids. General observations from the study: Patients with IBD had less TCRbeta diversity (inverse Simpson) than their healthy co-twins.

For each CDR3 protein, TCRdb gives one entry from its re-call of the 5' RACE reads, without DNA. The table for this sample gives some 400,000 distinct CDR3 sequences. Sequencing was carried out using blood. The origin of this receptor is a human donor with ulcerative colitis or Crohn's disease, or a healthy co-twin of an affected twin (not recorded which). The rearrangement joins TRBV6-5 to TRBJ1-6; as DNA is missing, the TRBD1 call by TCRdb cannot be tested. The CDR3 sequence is CASSSFRQDPLHF.